This TCR beta chain appears in the sequencing data of a study of CD8+ T cells in alopecia areata (dated by TCRdb to the late 2010s). As for the study more broadly: Treated patients were enrolled in an open-label pilot trial of oral tofacitinib at 5 to 10 mg twice daily for moderate-to-severe alopecia areata. Tofacitinib was given for 6 to 18 months, followed by 6 months of follow-up off drug to assess delayed response and recurrence. The study used high-throughput TCRbeta sequencing to examine T cell clonal expansion in alopecia areata, in both the C3H/HeJ mouse model and human patients. Human TCRbeta sequencing covered scalp tissue and sorted CD4+ and CD8+ peripheral blood T cells from patchy and totalis/universalis alopecia areata patients and healthy controls. Biopsies were taken from tofacitinib-treated patients at baseline and at 4 and 24 weeks of treatment, and a later scalp biopsy was taken in several of the tofacitinib-treated patients. Clonality in the scalp was compared among normal scalp (n=4), patchy alopecia areata scalp (n=8), and alopecia totalis/universalis scalp (n=8). RNA was extracted with the PAXgene miRNA kit for fixed scalp, the miRNeasy kit for PBMCs, and the RNeasy kit for mouse skin. immunoSEQ multiplex PCR using 35 Vbeta forward primers and 13 Jbeta reverse primers was used to amplify TCRbeta CDR3 regions.

A remark on this clone: Its binding antigen is unknown. Base qualities are not provided; no much larger clone lies one nucleotide away.

The CDR3 sequence holds 9 residues, the cysteine and phenylalanine included. Only CDR3 DNA remains: 27 bases, in frame from the first base. CDR1 and CDR2, per the germline V gene (reference sequence), are GTSNPN and SVGIG. V is reduced by 5 bases and J by 11 bases, leaving a spacing of 7 bases between them. To prepare the library, the immunoSEQ multiplex PCR assay was applied. RNA was extracted from all samples and reverse transcribed into cDNA, which served as template for TCR sequencing. First-strand cDNA was synthesized with SuperScript III using a 2:1 mix of oligo-dT and random hexamers. A synthetic immune receptor repertoire was used to gauge amplification bias, and whatever bias remained was removed computationally. For the original study's pipeline: Raw reads were preprocessed for error removal, and CDR3 was defined according to IMGT conventions as running from the conserved cysteine to phenylalanine. Clonality was computed by normalizing Shannon entropy by log2 of the number of productive unique TCRs and subtracting the result from 1. CD4 or CD8 identity of scalp clones was inferred by cross-referencing scalp TCRbeta sequences with sorted blood CD4 and CD8 repertoires. The clones in this table, taken by TCRdb from immuneACCESS, are in-frame only. Not every clone is retained; where verified, under half of the shortfall comes from an unresolved V gene, and the cause of the rest is unknown. Clonal size and the V and J genes are those of that table, whereas D and trimming came from the DNA. The sample table shows 140,000 to 150,000 clones, and about 60% are seen once. The top ten hold about 6% of the sample.

Per the publication, the time point label means: baseline before oral tofacitinib. From alopecia areata patients, peripheral blood was collected along with lesional scalp punch biopsies. PBMCs were isolated by density centrifugation and stained for CD3, CD4 and CD8, and CD4+ and CD8+ T cells were sorted on a FACSAria. Findings and caveats that apply to the study as a whole: Lesional scalp, especially in alopecia totalis/universalis, showed higher clonality and more expanded CD8+ clones than normal scalp, suggesting antigenic drive. Shared TCR sequences between patients were less evident than in mice, which may be partly attributable to HLA diversity in the patient population. Resident alphabeta T cells in normal human skin are also sequenced, complicating scalp TCR repertoire analysis, unlike mouse skin dominated by gammadelta T cells.

The TCR comes from a human donor with alopecia areata. Recombination connected TRBV30 to TRBJ2-1; the D region possibly corresponds to TRBD1 (6 bases align). The material sequenced was CD4+ T cells sorted from blood, taken at week 0. This receptor has the CDR3 CAWDRQQFF. The nucleotide sequence reads as follows: TGTGCCTGGGACAGGCAGCAGTTCTTC.